This T cell receptor beta chain was found in a study of T-cell memory formation after mild COVID-19. The overall study: TCR clusters mostly belonged to single donors.

For this clonotype: Its antigen is unknown.

Findings and caveats of the study: Clones that contracted from day 15 to 85 had balanced CD4/CD8; later expanders were CD4+ biased. SARS-CoV-2 specificity of second-wave clones peaking day 37 was unconfirmed.

Sample barcodes and UMIs were carried by the TCR alpha and TCR beta cDNA libraries that 5'RACE generated with constant-segment primers. TCRdb reanalysed the 5' RACE reads using MiXCR and keeps one entry per CDR3 protein. The data show approximately 250,000 distinct CDR3 sequences, with 15% to 20% seen just once and around 23% held by the top ten. Trimming took 0 bases from V and 7 from J, leaving 6 bases between them. Germline V lookup: CDR1 DFQATT, CDR2 SNEGSKA (reference sequence). This CDR3 has 11 residues. The sequencing sample was made of PBMCs or a T cell subset sorted from them (not recorded which). The clonotype comes from a man aged 18 to 29 who had mild COVID-19 (a few samples of this study predate the infection). Cell type and time point are not known. The genes are TRBV20-1 and TRBJ1-2; no clear D. CDR3 sequence reads: CSARDGLGYTF. Written as DNA, the CDR3 is TGCAGTGCTAGAGATGGCCTTGGCTACACCTTC.